The T cell receptor beta chain under discussion was sequenced for a study of T-cell reconstitution after alpha-beta-depleted transplantation in children. Study findings and constraints: Several hundred rapidly expanded clones from non-depleted graft cells reportedly supplied alpha-beta T cells about two months post-transplant. Day-60 TCRbeta diversity that was high in some patients was derived from surviving recipient T cells and thymic progenitors. The main origin of T-cell counts and diversity one year after transplant was newly produced T cells.

J was trimmed by 7 bases and V by 3 bases; bases with no gene match: 10. Germline V CDR1 and CDR2: DFQATT, SNEGSKA (reference sequence). The length of the CDR3 is 14 residues. There are many counts of this clonotype. Its antigen is still unknown. Researchers prepared the TCRbeta library using unique molecular identifiers, the study reports. MiXCR, run by TCRdb on the PCR reads, gives a single entry per CDR3 protein. The sample shows some 200,000 distinct CDR3 sequences, 8.4% of them seen only once. This chain links TRBV20-1 with TRBJ2-3; 7 bases align to TRBD2. The sequence came from a male patient aged 2 to 10 who had a stem cell transplant for acute myeloid leukemia, so the T cells may come from the graft donor. The sequencing used PBMCs, mostly from graft donor cells, collected 360 days after TCRalphabeta/CD19-depleted stem cell transplant. The CDR3 sequence: CSAREAGGSNTQYF. DNA of the CDR3: TGCAGTGCTAGGGAGGCTGGCGGGAGTAATACGCAGTATTTT.